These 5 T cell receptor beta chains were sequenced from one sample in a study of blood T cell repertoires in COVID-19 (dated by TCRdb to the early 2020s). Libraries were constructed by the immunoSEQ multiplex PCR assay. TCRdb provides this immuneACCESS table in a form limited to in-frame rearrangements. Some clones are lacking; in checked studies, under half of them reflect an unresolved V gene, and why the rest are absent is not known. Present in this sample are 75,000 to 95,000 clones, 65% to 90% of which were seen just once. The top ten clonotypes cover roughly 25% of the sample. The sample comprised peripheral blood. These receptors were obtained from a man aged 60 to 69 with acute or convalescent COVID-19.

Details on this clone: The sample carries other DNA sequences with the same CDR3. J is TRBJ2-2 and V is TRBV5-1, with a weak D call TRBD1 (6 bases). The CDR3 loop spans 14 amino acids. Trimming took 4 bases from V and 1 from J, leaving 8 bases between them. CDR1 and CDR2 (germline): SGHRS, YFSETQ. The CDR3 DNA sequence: TGCGCCAGCAGCCTGACAGGGAACACCGGGGAGCTGTTTTTT. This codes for CASSLTGNTGELFF.

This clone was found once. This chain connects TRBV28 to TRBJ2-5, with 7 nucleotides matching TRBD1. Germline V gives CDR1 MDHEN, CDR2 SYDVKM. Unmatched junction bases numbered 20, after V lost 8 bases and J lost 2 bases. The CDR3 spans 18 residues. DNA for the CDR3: TGTGCCAGCCCCGTAACGCCCGGGACAGATCGCCTACAAGAGACCCAGTACTTC. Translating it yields CASPVTPGTDRLQETQYF.

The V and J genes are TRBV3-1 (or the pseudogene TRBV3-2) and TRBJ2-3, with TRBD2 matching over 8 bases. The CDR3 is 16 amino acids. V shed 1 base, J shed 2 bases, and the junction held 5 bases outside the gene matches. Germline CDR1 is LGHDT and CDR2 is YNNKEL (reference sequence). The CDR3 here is CASSQGLAPNTDTQYF. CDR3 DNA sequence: TGTGCCAGCAGCCAAGGACTAGCGCCAAACACAGATACGCAGTATTTT.

The CDR3, as DNA: TGTGCCAGCAGTTTTTTCCGGGACAGGTTTTCGAGGAATGGGGAAAAACTGTTTTTT. Encoded protein: CASSFFRDRFSRNGEKLFF. The gene calls are TRBV28 and TRBJ1-4; 8 nucleotides line up with TRBD1. This CDR3 is 19 amino acids long. Germline V gene data show CDR1 as MDHEN and CDR2 as SYDVKM. Germline trimming cut 3 bases from V and 8 bases from J; bases unmatched to any gene: 20.

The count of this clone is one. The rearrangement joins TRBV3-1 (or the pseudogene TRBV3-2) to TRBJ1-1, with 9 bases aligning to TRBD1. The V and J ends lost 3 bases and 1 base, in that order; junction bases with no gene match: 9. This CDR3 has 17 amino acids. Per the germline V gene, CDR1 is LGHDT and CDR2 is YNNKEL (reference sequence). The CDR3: CASSHPRTGAPNTEAFF. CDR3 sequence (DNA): TGTGCCAGCAGCCATCCTCGGACAGGGGCACCGAACACTGAAGCTTTCTTT.